The entry below describes one TCR beta chain. This sample was taken from a study of T cell responses to AZD1222 COVID-19 vaccine. Sequenced by immunoSEQ multiplex PCR; TCRdb stores in-frame clones only, minus some. The table includes approximately 190,000 clones, 85% to 90% detected once. Trimming stripped 4 bases from V and 0 bases from J, with 10 bases between. Germline V lookup: CDR1 SNHLY, CDR2 FYNNEI. The CDR3 covers 15 residues. The TCR was taken from an adult in good health. This rearrangement joins TRBV2 to TRBJ1-3; D unresolved. Sequencing was performed on peripheral blood, taken on day 0 of MenACWY control vaccination. The CDR3 sequence: CASSAIVNSGNTIYF. Here the CDR3 DNA reads TGTGCCAGCAGTGCCATCGTAAACTCTGGAAACACCATATATTTT.